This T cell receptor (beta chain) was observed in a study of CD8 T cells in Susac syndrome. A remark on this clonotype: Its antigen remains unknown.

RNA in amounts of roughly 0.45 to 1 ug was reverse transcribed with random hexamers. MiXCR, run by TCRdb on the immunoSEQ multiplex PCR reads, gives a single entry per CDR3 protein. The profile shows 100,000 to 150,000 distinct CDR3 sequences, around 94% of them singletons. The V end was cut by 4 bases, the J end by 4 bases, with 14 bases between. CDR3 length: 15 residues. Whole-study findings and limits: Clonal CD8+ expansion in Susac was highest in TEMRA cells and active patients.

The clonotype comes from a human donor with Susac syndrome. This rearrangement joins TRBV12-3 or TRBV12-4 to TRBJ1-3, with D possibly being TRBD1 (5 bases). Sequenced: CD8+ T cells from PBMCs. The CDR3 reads CASSSWVGTGNTIYF. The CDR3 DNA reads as TGTGCCAGCAGTTCCTGGGTGGGGACCGGAAACACCATATATTTT.